A selection of T cell receptor beta chains follows, all from one sample in a study of cytomegalovirus exposure and HLA in healthy donors. The repertoire was sequenced with immunoSEQ multiplex PCR; TCRdb's copy has only in-frame clones and lacks some. Counted here are hundreds of thousands of clones, over 60% occurring once; the ten biggest clones make up 15%. Sequenced: PBMCs. These TCRs come from a middle-aged man in good health and CMV-seronegative. Both conserved end residues are part of each CDR3. The order of the fields is V gene, CDR3 protein.

V: TRBV5-4
CDR3: CASSLSGGPDTQYF

V: TRBV7-2
CDR3: CASSSGAAGSPLHF

V: TRBV28
CDR3: CASSFGGDEQFF

V: TRBV5-4
CDR3: CASSLAVTSRTDTQYF

V: TRBV6-1
CDR3: CASSEGKGPGGTQYF

V: TRBV7-6
CDR3: CASSYDRGSYNEQFF

V: TRBV5-6
CDR3: CASSSGGGGPSNTEAFF

V: TRBV5-6
CDR3: CASSLAGTSGIYEQYF

V: TRBV7-7
CDR3: CASSLAQGAVSSPYEQYF

V: TRBV29-1
CDR3: CSVASGRSGGIYEQYF

V: TRBV7-8
CDR3: CASSLEGFDQPQHF

V: TRBV5-6
CDR3: CASSLLRDQETQYF

V: TRBV7-6
CDR3: CASSRLGGAGDTQYF

V: TRBV27
CDR3: CASSTRGRGEKLFF

V: TRBV2
CDR3: CASSEYGTDNQPQHF

V: TRBV5-1
CDR3: CASSTGQANNSPLHF

V: TRBV5-5
CDR3: CASSWDRNNQPQHF

V: TRBV13
CDR3: CASSPPHLTNYGYTF

V: TRBV2
CDR3: CASSVDRGPDTQYF

V: TRBV10-3
CDR3: CATGSGETYEQYF

V: TRBV28
CDR3: CASSLVPPEQYF

V: TRBV28
CDR3: CASSWSGREYEQYF

V: TRBV4-2
CDR3: CASSHQREGGETQYF

V: TRBV7-8
CDR3: CASSLSRDRGEKLFF

V: TRBV7-3
CDR3: CASSLTASGYTDTQYF

V: TRBV2
CDR3: CASSDRTSAGSYEQYF

V: TRBV5-1
CDR3: CASSSPTDDNEKLFF

V: TRBV9
CDR3: CASSVVGDRVTEAFF

V: TRBV4-1
CDR3: CASSRGQTYSYNEQFF

V: TRBV18
CDR3: CASSPGTGGSYEQYF

V: TRBV7-3
CDR3: CASSLFGQGTDTQYF

V: TRBV7-9
CDR3: CASSPSTGGDEAFF

V: TRBV28
CDR3: CASSLLGPTRGTEAFF

V: TRBV7-9
CDR3: CASTIQAGTGSYEQYF

V: TRBV9
CDR3: CASSVGWGEGQPQHF

V: TRBV15
CDR3: CATGWGPWTEAFF

V: TRBV19
CDR3: CASKDQGTNQPQHF

V: TRBV7-3
CDR3: CASSLPGEVGYTF

V: TRBV6-6
CDR3: CASSYPGGGQEKLFF

V: TRBV18
CDR3: CASSPGPGNTIYF